This TCR beta chain was identified in a study of chemoradiotherapy in HPV16-positive cancers. Whole-study context: A couple of HPV16-positive patients' cells yielded candidate HPV-specific clones and common motifs.

Broader study findings: The functional HPV-specific definition rests on just a couple of HPV16-positive patients. Candidate HPV-specific clones and E7-related TCR motifs grew in tumor during treatment.

Method: immunoSEQ multiplex PCR; TCRdb's copy keeps in-frame clones and lacks some. This table has about 4,800 clones, roughly 89% appearing once. For this clone: Its antigen is currently unknown.

J gave up 6 bases and V 5 bases, and 9 bases lay outside the gene matches. CDR1 and CDR2 from the germline V gene are SGHAT and FQNNGV. The length of the CDR3 is 15 residues. Sample: tumor tissue, taken from a patient who underwent chemoradiotherapy. The rearrangement joins TRBV11-2 to TRBJ2-3; 9 bases are a match to TRBD1. The TCR originated in a human donor with HPV-associated anogenital cancer. This CDR3 reads CASSQLTGGLDTQYF. The DNA of the CDR3 is TGTGCCAGCAGCCAGTTGACAGGGGGTTTGGATACGCAGTATTTT.